This TCR beta chain was found in a study of blood T cell repertoires in COVID-19. Study-level background: Material from acute and convalescent COVID-19 was sourced from the United States, Italy and Spain. T cells, B-cell-depleted T cells, or PBMCs provided the cDNA or gDNA that served as material.

Seattle patients were enrolled during active infection and followed longitudinally. Trimming cost V 3 bases and J 1 base, with 15 bases left between them. Germline values: CDR1 DFQATT, CDR2 SNEGSKA (reference sequence). This CDR3 spans 15 amino acids. Per the study methods: Reference gene primer amplification yielded estimated nucleated cell counts. The assay was immunoSEQ multiplex PCR, and TCRdb's table has in-frame clones only and misses some. V, J and clone size are those of that table, while D and trimming were read from the DNA. Counted here are about 210,000 clones, roughly 84% occurring once; the ten biggest clones make up roughly 10%.

The sample comprised peripheral blood. The sequence derives from a woman older than 75 with COVID-19, enrolled during active disease. The chain carries TRBV20-1 and TRBJ1-1; TRBD1 is a possible D gene (5 bases). The chain's CDR3 is CSASGSGGGNTEAFF. CDR3 DNA: TGCAGTGCTAGTGGCTCGGGGGGAGGGAACACTGAAGCTTTCTTT.